This T cell receptor beta chain was found in a study of blood T cell repertoires in COVID-19 (dated by TCRdb to about 2020). For the study in its entirety: Collaborator samples came from the United States, Italy and Spain and covered acute and convalescent phases of COVID-19. The prospective study material was composed of cDNA or gDNA derived from T cells, B-cell-depleted T cells, or PBMCs. Subjects who had been exposed to COVID-19, were actively infected with it, or had recovered from it provided the deeply sampled blood TCRbeta repertoires that made up the dataset. A freely available public database, intended as a resource for researchers studying the immune response to SARS-CoV-2, is where the repertoires were released. The samples were drawn from two sources: the first 160 participants of the ongoing ImmuneRACE study, and 950 to 1,500 subjects contributed by 6 global collaborators. Sample metadata almost always included a de-identified subject ID, COVID-19 status, age in years and sex. Where available, HLA class I and class II types were taken from metadata supplied by the sample provider and were not determined by assay-based typing.

Each collaborating institution followed its own protocols to collect whole blood in K2EDTA tubes. For TCRbeta analysis, collaborators shipped samples as frozen whole blood, isolated PBMCs, or DNA extracted from either of those sample types. Results the study describes overall, beyond this receptor: How much clinical and demographic metadata was included differed by source and by participant, and the metadata was provided uncurated.

V is cut by 4 bases and J by 4 bases, and the space between the germline ends is 11 bases. The CDR3 goes from the cysteine to the phenylalanine over 14 residues. Just the 42-base CDR3 DNA is kept, in frame starting at base 1. From a lookup of the germline V gene, CDR1 and CDR2 are SGHDT and YYEEEE. The immunoSEQ Assay, a bias-controlled multiplex PCR, was used to amplify TCRbeta CDR3 regions from genomic DNA. Per the original workflow: The number of nucleated cells in each sample was estimated from the amplification of reference gene primers within the assay. To quantify the absolute abundance of each unique TCRbeta CDR3 rearrangement, sequence reads were collapsed and filtered. For each sample, productive Simpson clonality was calculated by taking the square root of Simpson's diversity index across productive rearrangements. TCRdb re-hosts the immuneACCESS table, in-frame sequences only. Its copies lack some clones; in the studies checked, an unresolved V gene accounts for under half of them, and the cause for the rest is not known. V, J and clone size reflect that table, while D and trimming were determined from the DNA. This sample has tens of thousands of clones in its table, and about 76% of those were observed once. The top ten hold around 27% of the sample.

This clone has a single count. Its cognate antigen has yet to be identified. No much larger clone exists at a distance of one base, and base qualities are not known. The origin of this receptor is an elderly woman with active or convalescent COVID-19. Specimen: peripheral blood. The chain is encoded by TRBV5-6 joined to TRBJ2-2, with no reliable assignment of the D segment. The encoded CDR3 is CASSMETGTGELFF. The DNA sequence is TGTGCCAGCAGCATGGAGACGGGCACCGGGGAGCTGTTTTTT.